The 5 T cell receptor beta chains below were found in one sample sequenced in a study of blood T cells in healthy people across ages. For the second PCR, which ran for about 7 to 12 cycles, a sample-barcoded 5' primer and a J-beta primer mix were used. TCRdb reprocessed the 5' RACE reads via MiXCR and lists one record per CDR3 protein. The sample carries 850,000 or so distinct CDR3 sequences, 29% recorded once. Sequenced sample: blood. These receptors were taken from a woman of 80 years or more in good health.

The V gene is TRBV20-1, the J gene TRBJ1-1; D may be TRBD1 (5 bases). The CDR3 spans 14 residues. V lost 0 bases and J lost 1, with 9 bases in between. Per the germline V gene, CDR1 is DFQATT and CDR2 is SNEGSKA (reference sequence). Here the CDR3 reads CSARDPRENTEAFF. In DNA form, the CDR3 reads TGCAGTGCTAGAGATCCCAGGGAGAACACTGAAGCTTTCTTT.

This clonotype was seen at least ten times. The chain joins TRBV28 to TRBJ2-5, with 8 positions matching TRBD1. Looked up from germline, CDR1 is MDHEN and CDR2 is SYDVKM. Trimming removed 4 bases from V and 4 bases from J; junction bases left unmatched: 8. This CDR3 is 15 amino acids long. CDR3 in DNA: TGTGCCAGCAGTTCGGACAGGGCATGGTCAGAGACCCAGTACTTC. Protein product: CASSSDRAWSETQYF.

As for this clonotype: A much larger clone lies a single base off, so this may be a read error. V gene TRBV6-4 combines with J gene TRBJ2-1, with unresolved D. The CDR3 extends over 14 amino acids. CDR1 MRHNA and CDR2 SNTAGT come from the germline V gene. CDR3 amino acids: CTSSGRHGNNEQFF. The CDR3 region has the DNA TGTACCAGCAGTGGAAGGCACGGCAACAATGAGCAGTTCTTC.

J is TRBJ2-1 and V is TRBV14; no definite D call. CDR1 is SGHDN and CDR2 is FVKESK in the germline V gene. V lost 4 bases to trimming and J lost 6 bases, with 16 bases between them. The CDR3 totals 15 residues. CDR3 coding DNA: TGTGCCAGCAGCCGTGGCCTTGTCTCGGGCAATGAGCAGTTCTTC. This gives the protein CASSRGLVSGNEQFF.

The table lists this clonotype with many counts. V is TRBV27 and J is TRBJ2-1; 8 bases are a match to TRBD2. The CDR3 length is 13 residues. V was clipped by 5 bases and J by 8 bases; unmatched bases: 5. Germline CDR1 and CDR2: MNHEY and SMNVEV (reference sequence). CDR3 in amino acids: CASSVSGGHEQFF. Here the CDR3 DNA reads TGTGCCAGCAGTGTTTCGGGGGGGCATGAGCAGTTCTTC.